The rows below give T cell receptor beta chains drawn from one sample of a study of cytomegalovirus exposure and HLA in healthy donors. Profiling relied on immunoSEQ multiplex PCR, and the TCRdb table lists in-frame clones only, not all of them. The sample holds about 170,000 clones, roughly 90% seen once. The sequenced sample consisted of PBMCs. The receptors shown here come from a woman between 18 and 29 years old in good health and CMV-seropositive. Each CDR3 is given with its conserved first and last residue. A D gene is named only where the DNA matches it firmly. Size is stated for part of the rows, as once, few or many counts, or as a class when the clone is expanded.

d_call: NA; cdr3_length: 12; j_call: TRBJ2-7; v_call: TRBV7-9; clone_size: NA; cdr3_nt: TGTGCCAGCAGCCTCGTCCCGTACGAGCAGTACTTC; cdr3_aa: CASSLVPYEQYF
d_call: TRBD2; cdr3_length: 16; j_call: TRBJ2-2; v_call: TRBV6-6; clone_size: once; cdr3_nt: TGTGCCAGCAGTTACGAGGCTAGCGGGTTTATCGGGGAGCTGTTTTTT; cdr3_aa: CASSYEASGFIGELFF
d_call: NA; cdr3_length: 16; j_call: TRBJ1-2; v_call: TRBV28; clone_size: NA; cdr3_nt: TGTGCCAGCAGTCTTGTTGGGGTGATGGACAGCTATGGCTACACCTTC; cdr3_aa: CASSLVGVMDSYGYTF
d_call: NA; cdr3_length: 14; j_call: TRBJ1-2; v_call: TRBV19; clone_size: NA; cdr3_nt: TGTGCCAGTACCTTCGCAGGACAGTTCTATGGCTACACCTTC; cdr3_aa: CASTFAGQFYGYTF
d_call: NA; cdr3_length: 12; j_call: TRBJ1-5; v_call: TRBV7-2; clone_size: NA; cdr3_nt: TGTGCCAGCAGCCAGAGGAATCAGCCCCAGCATTTT; cdr3_aa: CASSQRNQPQHF
d_call: TRBD1; cdr3_length: 17; j_call: TRBJ2-6; v_call: TRBV28; clone_size: NA; cdr3_nt: TGTGCCAGCAGAGCACCGGGACAGAGCTCTGGGGCCAACGTCCTGACTTTC; cdr3_aa: CASRAPGQSSGANVLTF
d_call: NA; cdr3_length: 13; j_call: TRBJ2-7; v_call: TRBV6-5; clone_size: NA; cdr3_nt: TGTGCCAGCAGTTACGGGCAGTCCTACGAGCAGTACTTC; cdr3_aa: CASSYGQSYEQYF
d_call: NA; cdr3_length: 13; j_call: TRBJ2-7; v_call: TRBV7-7; clone_size: NA; cdr3_nt: TGTGCTAGCAGCTTAGCCAGGGATTACGAGCAGTACTTC; cdr3_aa: CASSLARDYEQYF
d_call: TRBD2; cdr3_length: 14; j_call: TRBJ2-1; v_call: TRBV5-1; clone_size: NA; cdr3_nt: TGCGCCAGCAGCTTGGGACTAGCGGGAGGGCGAGGGTTCTTC; cdr3_aa: CASSLGLAGGRGFF
d_call: NA; cdr3_length: 12; j_call: TRBJ2-1; v_call: TRBV11-2; clone_size: once; cdr3_nt: TGTGCCAGCAGCTTAGACTATAGCGAGCAGTTCTTC; cdr3_aa: CASSLDYSEQFF
d_call: NA; cdr3_length: 14; j_call: TRBJ1-2; v_call: TRBV6-5; clone_size: NA; cdr3_nt: TGTGCCAGCAGTCCCCTCGACCCGGCGGATGGCTACACCTTC; cdr3_aa: CASSPLDPADGYTF
d_call: NA; cdr3_length: 14; j_call: TRBJ2-1; v_call: TRBV30; clone_size: NA; cdr3_nt: TGTGCCTGGAACCGGGGAGGAATGTACAATGAGCAGTTCTTC; cdr3_aa: CAWNRGGMYNEQFF
d_call: TRBD1; cdr3_length: 14; j_call: TRBJ1-1; v_call: TRBV10-3; clone_size: NA; cdr3_nt: TGTGCCATCAGGGGAACAGGGGGCGGCACTGAAGCTTTCTTT; cdr3_aa: CAIRGTGGGTEAFF
d_call: NA; cdr3_length: 14; j_call: TRBJ1-2; v_call: TRBV18; clone_size: few; cdr3_nt: TGTGCCAGCTCACCGGCCAGGGGAAACTATGGCTACACCTTC; cdr3_aa: CASSPARGNYGYTF
d_call: NA; cdr3_length: 13; j_call: TRBJ2-7; v_call: TRBV10-3; clone_size: NA; cdr3_nt: TGTGCCATCAGTGAGATAGTCCAAACGGAGCAGTACTTC; cdr3_aa: CAISEIVQTEQYF
d_call: NA; cdr3_length: 14; j_call: TRBJ2-3; v_call: TRBV11-3; clone_size: NA; cdr3_nt: TGTGCCAGCAGCTTAGCGGGGATCACAGATACGCAGTATTTT; cdr3_aa: CASSLAGITDTQYF
d_call: TRBD1; cdr3_length: 14; j_call: TRBJ1-2; v_call: TRBV18; clone_size: NA; cdr3_nt: TGTGCCAGCTCACCACCGACAGGGAGGCATGGCTACACCTTC; cdr3_aa: CASSPPTGRHGYTF
d_call: NA; cdr3_length: 16; j_call: TRBJ1-5; v_call: TRBV27; clone_size: NA; cdr3_nt: TGTGCCAGCAGTTTATCGGCAGGGGTCTTAAATCAGCCCCAGCATTTT; cdr3_aa: CASSLSAGVLNQPQHF
d_call: NA; cdr3_length: 10; j_call: TRBJ1-3; v_call: TRBV7-9; clone_size: NA; cdr3_nt: TGTGCCAGCAGCTCCGACACCATATATTTT; cdr3_aa: CASSSDTIYF
d_call: TRBD2; cdr3_length: 22; j_call: TRBJ2-3; v_call: TRBV4-3; clone_size: NA; cdr3_nt: TGCGCCAGCAGCCAAGAACTCCGAAAATTTAGCGGGAGCGCCGACAGGACAGATACGCAGTATTTT; cdr3_aa: CASSQELRKFSGSADRTDTQYF
d_call: NA; cdr3_length: 14; j_call: TRBJ1-1; v_call: TRBV19; clone_size: NA; cdr3_nt: TGTGCCAGTAGTATAGAGGGTCCCCGACATGAAGCTTTCTTT; cdr3_aa: CASSIEGPRHEAFF
d_call: NA; cdr3_length: 14; j_call: TRBJ2-3; v_call: TRBV30; clone_size: once; cdr3_nt: TGTGCCGGCGGCAGGGGAGGGAGGGTAGATACGCAGTATTTT; cdr3_aa: CAGGRGGRVDTQYF
d_call: TRBD1; cdr3_length: 15; j_call: TRBJ2-5; v_call: TRBV28; clone_size: NA; cdr3_nt: TGTGCCAGCAGTTTATTGGGACAGGGAAAAGAGACCCAGTACTTC; cdr3_aa: CASSLLGQGKETQYF
d_call: NA; cdr3_length: 14; j_call: TRBJ2-7; v_call: TRBV5-1; clone_size: NA; cdr3_nt: TGCGCCAGCAGTAAGTCCGGGGATCCCTACGAGCAGTACTTC; cdr3_aa: CASSKSGDPYEQYF
d_call: NA; cdr3_length: 14; j_call: TRBJ1-2; v_call: TRBV6-5; clone_size: NA; cdr3_nt: TGTGCCAGCAGCCACAGGGTGTCGAGCTATGGCTACACCTTC; cdr3_aa: CASSHRVSSYGYTF
d_call: NA; cdr3_length: 11; j_call: TRBJ2-5; v_call: TRBV11-2; clone_size: NA; cdr3_nt: TGTGCCAGCAGCTTGAGCGGGACCCAGTACTTC; cdr3_aa: CASSLSGTQYF
d_call: NA; cdr3_length: 16; j_call: TRBJ2-5; v_call: TRBV30; clone_size: once; cdr3_nt: TGTGCCTGGAGTGTTCGAACAGGGCAGGGGATTGAGACCCAGTACTTC; cdr3_aa: CAWSVRTGQGIETQYF
d_call: NA; cdr3_length: 14; j_call: TRBJ2-2; v_call: TRBV7-2; clone_size: NA; cdr3_nt: TGTGCCAGCAGCTTAGTTGGGGGCTCCGGGGAGCTGTTTTTT; cdr3_aa: CASSLVGGSGELFF
d_call: NA; cdr3_length: 12; j_call: TRBJ2-5; v_call: TRBV6-5; clone_size: NA; cdr3_nt: TGTGCCAGCAGCCCCGCAGGGGAGACCCAGTACTTC; cdr3_aa: CASSPAGETQYF